This TCR beta chain derives from a study of long-term antiretroviral therapy in people with HIV. It was version v3.0 of the immunoSEQ assay that was run at survey level. Measured with immunoSEQ multiplex PCR; TCRdb has only the in-frame clones, and not every one. This table has about 26,000 clones, 75% to 85% appearing once. Germline assignment: CDR1 MNHNS and CDR2 SASEGT. The CDR3 contains 14 residues. The V and J ends lost 8 bases and 5 bases, in that order; junction bases with no gene match: 10. This specimen was unsorted PBMCs, taken 2.9 years after starting antiretroviral therapy. This sequence was found in a man over 45 with HIV. This chain links TRBV6-1 with TRBJ2-5; TRBD2 matches at 8 bases. The CDR3 DNA sequence: TGTGCCAGCGACGGGGGGGCGGAGGGGGAGACCCAGTACTTC. Encoded protein: CASDGGAEGETQYF.